This T cell receptor (beta chain) was found in a study of T cells in Graves' hyperthyroidism and ophthalmopathy. Study-level background: Peripheral blood was secured at the point of initial diagnosis, before any treatment.

Whole-study results and caveats: The majority of expanded thyroid clonotypes above 0.001 also appeared in blood. Prediction of ophthalmopathy progression came a median approximately 6.5 months pre-onset.

Amplification yielded TCR beta CDR3 regions, with RNA transcripts as the source. Initially, a first-round RT-PCR of the TCR CDR3 employed the HTBI primer set. TCRdb analysed the multiplex PCR reads with MiXCR anew, one entry per CDR3 protein. The sample includes roughly 710,000 distinct CDR3 sequences, 30% to 40% of them seen just once. Comment on this clonotype: What it binds is unknown.

Aged 18 to 65, the patients had hyperthyroidism that was newly diagnosed and had lasted under 2 months. Trimming took 3 bases from V and 4 from J; bases not matched to a gene: 4. CDR3 length: 15 amino acids. The germline CDR1 and CDR2 sequences are ENHRY and SYGVKD. The clonotype was recovered from a woman aged 40 to 49 with Graves' hyperthyroidism. This chain connects TRBV10-3 to TRBJ2-2; 8 nucleotides align to TRBD2. Source material: blood. CDR3 bases: TGTGCCATCAGTGATAGCGGGGCCGGCACCGGGGAGCTGTTTTTT. It yields the protein CAISDSGAGTGELFF.